The 30 T cell receptor beta chains given below trace back to one sample, sequenced in a study of T cell changes during pregnancy in multiple sclerosis. The protocol was immunoSEQ multiplex PCR, while the TCRdb copy is restricted to in-frame clones and leaves out a portion. This table holds about 13,000 clones, under 90% found once. The sample consisted of CD8+ T cells from peripheral blood mononuclear cells, taken after pregnancy. The receptor source for this set is a female donor in good health, enrolled as a control in a pregnancy study.

This chain uses TRBV9 with TRBJ2-7; 10 bases agree with TRBD1. The CDR3 consists of 13 residues. The V and J ends lost 7 bases and 3 bases, in that order; junction bases with no gene match: 4. Germline CDR1 is SGDLS and CDR2 is YYNGEE. The CDR3 DNA follows: TGTGCCAGCGCCGGGACAGGGGACTACGAGCAGTACTTC. Translated, it gives CASAGTGDYEQYF.

The rearrangement joins TRBV4-3 to TRBJ1-6, with 7 bases identical to TRBD1. The germline V gene encodes CDR1 LGHNA and CDR2 YSLEER. The CDR3 is 14 amino acids. V shed 5 bases, J shed 9 bases, and the junction held 7 bases outside the gene matches. CDR3 DNA: TGCGCCAGCAGCGATGACAGGGAGAGTTCACCCCTCCACTTT. This encodes CASSDDRESSPLHF.

The chain is built from TRBV7-2 and TRBJ2-7, with D uncertain. CDR1 SGHTA and CDR2 FQGNSA come from the germline V gene. V was clipped by 1 base and J by 0 bases, with 7 bases between them. This CDR3 is 14 amino acids long. In DNA, the CDR3 is TGTGCCAGCAGCTTAGGTCCGTCCTCCTACGAGCAGTACTTC. Protein: CASSLGPSSYEQYF.

This chain joins TRBV25-1 and TRBJ2-7; tentatively, D is TRBD2 (7 bases). From germline, CDR1 is MGHDK and CDR2 SYGVNS. The V end was cut by 2 bases, the J end by 3 bases, with 14 bases between. CDR3 length: 15 amino acids. The CDR3 DNA is TGTGCCAGCAGTGAAAGCGGGACAACCAACTACGAGCAGTACTTC. Translating gives CASSESGTTNYEQYF.

The chain recombines TRBV4-2 with TRBJ2-7; 7 nucleotides line up with TRBD2. This CDR3 comprises 14 residues. The germline gives CDR1 LGHNA, CDR2 YNFKEQ. J lost 4 bases, V lost 1 base, and 4 bases had no gene match. CDR3 sequence reads: CASSQGREGYEQYF. CDR3 DNA sequence: TGTGCCAGCAGCCAAGGCAGGGAGGGTTACGAGCAGTACTTC.

V usage is TRBV27 and J usage is TRBJ1-1; weak D call: TRBD1 (5 bases). The V gene's germline CDR1 is MNHEY and CDR2 SMNVEV (reference sequence). The V end was cut by 3 bases, the J end by 6 bases, with 8 bases between. This CDR3 region has 12 residues. This CDR3 reads CASSLGGAEAFF. For the CDR3, the DNA is TGTGCCAGCAGTTTGGGGGGTGCTGAAGCTTTCTTT.

The chain has TRBV27 and TRBJ2-6, with 9 bases lining up with TRBD1. CDR1 is MNHEY and CDR2 is SMNVEV in the germline V gene (reference sequence). With 6 bases clipped from V and 1 base from J, the junction kept 16 bases outside the gene matches. CDR3 size: 20 residues. DNA of the CDR3: TGTGCCAGCAGCCTTATCGCGATCCGGGACAGGGTGTCTGGGGCCAACGTCCTGACTTTC. As protein: CASSLIAIRDRVSGANVLTF.

This clone was picked up one time. This chain connects TRBV7-9 to TRBJ2-7, with D perhaps TRBD2 (6 bases). Looked up from germline, CDR1 is SEHNR and CDR2 is FQNEAQ (reference sequence). Between the trimmed V and J ends, which lost 2 bases and 4 bases, there was a span of 15 bases. The length of the CDR3 is 15 residues. The CDR3 loop reads CASSLSLAPSYEQYF. The DNA of the CDR3 is TGTGCCAGCAGCTTAAGCCTAGCGCCTTCGTACGAGCAGTACTTC.

This clone was picked up a small number of times. This sequence joins TRBV27 and TRBJ1-5; D gene uncertain. Germline V gene lookup returns CDR1 MNHEY and CDR2 SMNVEV (reference sequence). The CDR3 runs to 13 residues. V lost 6 bases and J 4 bases, leaving 10 bases between the germline ends. The CDR3, as DNA: TGTGCCAGCAGACCTCAGTCGAATCAGCCCCAGCATTTT. This sequence encodes CASRPQSNQPQHF.

The genes are TRBV7-2 and TRBJ2-7, with 11 positions matching TRBD1. The CDR3 contains 13 residues. V lost 6 bases to trimming and J lost 7 bases; unmatched junction nucleotides: 5. Germline CDR1 is SGHTA and CDR2 is FQGNSA. CDR3 loop: CASRTGTGGEQYF. CDR3 DNA: TGTGCCAGCAGGACCGGGACAGGGGGAGAGCAGTACTTC.

V and J are TRBV28 and TRBJ1-2, with 8 positions matching TRBD1. The germline CDR1 and CDR2 sequences are MDHEN and SYDVKM. V was pared by 2 bases and J by 13 bases, with 6 bases of the junction left unmatched. The CDR3 contains 12 residues. The chain's CDR3 is CASSLRTGFFTF. The CDR3 coding sequence is TGTGCCAGCAGTTTACGGACAGGGTTCTTCACCTTC.

This clone has a single count. The genes are TRBV4-3 and TRBJ2-5; 9 nucleotides align to TRBD2. The germline V gene has CDR1 LGHNA and CDR2 YSLEER. This CDR3 is 17 amino acids long. The J segment lost 5 bases and the V segment lost 4 bases, leaving 14 bases of the junction unmatched. In nucleotides, the CDR3 is TGCGCCAGCAGCCCCGTCGGGATTGTAGCGGGAGATGAGACCCAGTACTTC. Protein sequence: CASSPVGIVAGDETQYF.

The DNA of the CDR3 is TGCGCCAGCAGCGGCGGGAGCGGGGGACAAGAGACCCAGTACTTC. Translation gives CASSGGSGGQETQYF. The chain recombines TRBV10-1 with TRBJ2-5; 8 bases are a match to TRBD2. The CDR3 has 15 residues. Germline trimming cut 6 bases from V and 2 bases from J; bases unmatched to any gene: 8. CDR1 WNHNN and CDR2 SYGVQD come from the germline V gene (reference sequence).

The chain uses TRBV5-1 and TRBJ2-3; TRBD2 aligns across 10 bases. This CDR3 region has 17 residues. The V segment lost 0 bases and the J segment 4 bases; nucleotides outside the gene matches: 8. From germline, CDR1 is SGHRS and CDR2 YFSETQ. Written as DNA, the CDR3 is TGCGCCAGCAGCTTGGAATCAGGGCTAGCGGGGGCAGATACGCAGTATTTT. Translated, it gives CASSLESGLAGADTQYF.

V and J are TRBV2 and TRBJ1-1, with D possibly being TRBD1 (6 bases). The V gene lost 8 bases and the J gene lost 0 bases, with 7 bases spanning the gap. This CDR3 is 12 amino acids long. CDR1 and CDR2 (germline): SNHLY, FYNNEI. The CDR3 reads CASWTVNTEAFF. As DNA, the CDR3 is TGTGCCAGCTGGACAGTGAACACTGAAGCTTTCTTT.

V and J are TRBV5-6 and TRBJ2-7; 7 bases align to TRBD2. The CDR3 extends over 13 amino acids. Germline V gene data show CDR1 as SGHDT and CDR2 as YYEEEE. V gave up 3 bases and J gave up 3 bases; unmatched junction bases: 3. CDR3 loop: CASSSGTIYEQYF. The CDR3 nucleotides are TGTGCCAGCAGCTCCGGGACTATCTACGAGCAGTACTTC.

This clone was picked up one time. The chain joins TRBV7-8 to TRBJ2-7; TRBD1 is a possible D gene (6 bases). CDR1 is SGHVS and CDR2 is FQNEAQ in the germline V gene. V was clipped by 1 base and J by 11 bases, with 21 bases between them. This CDR3 is 15 amino acids long. CDR3: CASSLGLAGAPREYF. DNA for the CDR3: TGTGCCAGCAGCTTAGGATTGGCAGGGGCACCGCGAGAGTACTTC.

J is TRBJ1-6 and V is TRBV7-2, with a weak D call TRBD1 (5 bases). Trimming left V 11 bases short and J 4 bases short, with 15 bases between. The germline V gene has CDR1 SGHTA and CDR2 FQGNSA. This CDR3 comprises 14 residues. The CDR3 nucleotides are TGTGCCGGGCGGGGGGGGGATTATAATTCACCCCTCCACTTT. Its protein product is CAGRGGDYNSPLHF.

The V and J genes are TRBV7-7 and TRBJ2-1; TRBD1 is a possible D gene (6 bases). The V gene's germline CDR1 is SSHAT and CDR2 FNYEAQ (reference sequence). V was trimmed by 3 bases and J by 9 bases, leaving 15 bases between them. The CDR3 totals 14 residues. DNA of the CDR3: TGTGCCAGCAGCTTTAACAGGGACACTAGTGAGCAGTTCTTC. The encoded protein is CASSFNRDTSEQFF.

V usage is TRBV11-1 and J usage is TRBJ2-3; 11 bases fit TRBD2. Germline CDR1 is SGHAT and CDR2 is FQDESV (reference sequence). J lost 2 bases, V lost 5 bases, and 6 bases had no gene match. This CDR3 has 16 amino acids. CDR3 DNA: TGTGCCAGCAGCCCCGGGACTAGCGGTCACACAGATACGCAGTATTTT. Its protein product is CASSPGTSGHTDTQYF.

The chain uses TRBV21-1 and TRBJ2-1; TRBD2, the D gene given by the table, was not confirmed from the DNA. TRBV21-1 is listed as a pseudogene. The CDR3 totals 18 residues. CDR3 bases: TGTGCCAGCCCCCGGTGGGCTAGCGGGAGAATCTCCTACAATGAGCAGTTCTTC. It specifies CASPRWASGRISYNEQFF.

In its sample, this clone ranks as medium-sized. The chain couples TRBV6-5 to TRBJ1-6; D might be TRBD1 (5 bases). The V and J ends lost 2 bases and 9 bases respectively, with 11 bases between them. CDR1 MNHEY and CDR2 SVGAGI come from the germline V gene. This CDR3 spans 14 amino acids. The CDR3 DNA reads as TGTGCCAGCAGTTACGACAGTGAGGCTTCACCCCTCCACTTT. This sequence encodes CASSYDSEASPLHF.

The J gene is TRBJ2-7, the V gene TRBV2; TRBD1 agrees at 8 bases. Germline V gene sequence: CDR1 SNHLY, CDR2 FYNNEI. Trimming took 6 bases from V and 1 from J; bases not matched to a gene: 5. The CDR3 extends over 14 amino acids. The CDR3 reads CASRTGQESYEQYF. The CDR3 DNA follows: TGTGCCAGCAGGACGGGACAGGAGTCCTACGAGCAGTACTTC.

J is TRBJ1-4 and V is TRBV7-8; 8 nucleotides line up with TRBD1. Germline values: CDR1 SGHVS, CDR2 FQNEAQ. This CDR3 has 15 residues. Trimming took 6 bases from V and 6 from J; bases not matched to a gene: 9. The CDR3 DNA sequence: TGTGCCAGCAGTTTACAGGGGGTGGTACATGAAAAACTGTTTTTT. Its protein product is CASSLQGVVHEKLFF.

About this clone itself: The sample carries other DNA sequences with the same CDR3. V and J are TRBV6-4 and TRBJ2-3; weak D call: TRBD2 (6 bases). Trimming pared 4 bases from V and 3 bases from J, leaving 11 bases between. The CDR3 runs to 14 residues. The germline V gene has CDR1 MRHNA and CDR2 SNTAGT. The CDR3 here is CASSGGGATDTQYF. The CDR3 DNA reads as TGTGCCAGCAGTGGGGGCGGGGCGACAGATACGCAGTATTTT.

This rearrangement joins TRBV6-4 to TRBJ1-2, with 9 bases lining up with TRBD1. This CDR3 is built from 15 residues. J gave up 8 bases and V 1 base, and 8 bases lay outside the gene matches. Looked up from germline, CDR1 is MRHNA and CDR2 is SNTAGT. This CDR3 reads CASSDLGQGMGGYTF. The CDR3 nucleotides are TGTGCCAGCAGTGACTTGGGACAGGGAATGGGGGGCTACACCTTC.

V gene TRBV11-2 combines with J gene TRBJ1-5; D may be TRBD1 (6 bases). Trimming pared 5 bases from V and 5 bases from J, leaving 16 bases between. The CDR3 extends over 15 amino acids. The germline gives CDR1 SGHAT, CDR2 FQNNGV. CDR3 bases: TGTGCCAGCAGCGCCGAGGCAGGGGCATATCAGCCCCAGCATTTT. Translation gives CASSAEAGAYQPQHF. Using reference TRBV11-2 and TRBJ1-5 for the parts outside the CDR3, the full variable domain is EAGVAQSPRYKIIEKRQSVAFWCNPISGHATLYWYQQILGQGPKLLIQFQNNGVVDDSQLPKDRFSAERLKGVDSTLKIQPAKLEDSAVYLCASSAEAGAYQPQHFGDGTRLSIL.

The rearrangement links TRBV28 to TRBJ2-7, with D possibly TRBD1 on 5 matching bases. The V gene's germline CDR1 is MDHEN and CDR2 SYDVKM. The CDR3 loop spans 13 amino acids. Trimming shortened V by 5 bases and J by 3 bases, and 11 bases separated the two germline ends. The CDR3: CASSPRTNYEQYF. CDR3 coding DNA: TGTGCCAGCAGTCCCCGGACAAACTACGAGCAGTACTTC.

This clone was seen only once. This chain connects TRBV28 to TRBJ1-3, with TRBD1 identical over 9 bases. Per the germline V gene, CDR1 is MDHEN and CDR2 is SYDVKM. V dropped 6 bases and J dropped 5; count of bases not matched to a gene: 8. The CDR3 runs 15 residues. Here the CDR3 DNA reads TGTGCCAGCAGGATACCGGGACAGGGTAGAAACACCATATATTTT. Its translation is CASRIPGQGRNTIYF.

The chain joins TRBV5-1 to TRBJ1-1; TRBD1 is a possible D gene (6 bases). Germline V gene data show CDR1 as SGHRS and CDR2 as YFSETQ. V was pared by 4 bases and J by 1 base, with 11 bases between. The CDR3 runs to 14 residues. The CDR3 DNA reads TGCGCCAGCAGCACAGGGACGGCGAACACTGAAGCTTTCTTT. Encoded protein: CASSTGTANTEAFF.